The 24 T cell receptor beta chains below all came from one sample that was sequenced in a study of shared clonotypes between healthy human individuals. The method was immunoSEQ multiplex PCR; TCRdb's version includes in-frame clones alone and lacks a portion of them. The sample carries hundreds of thousands of clones, 92% recorded once. Terminally differentiated effector memory CD45RA+ cells were excluded from the naive CD8 cells, which were CD45RO-negative and positively selected for CCR7. Sequenced material: naive CD8+ T cells sorted from blood. The receptor source for this set is a man aged 25-45 years in good health.

CDR3 in amino acids: CASSPSNRYGGELFF. CDR3 nucleotide sequence: TGTGCCAGCAGCCCATCCAACAGATATGGCGGGGAGCTGTTTTTT. The chain uses TRBV7-9 and TRBJ2-2, with D uncertain. This CDR3 comprises 15 residues. Trimming removed 5 bases at V and 7 bases at J, with 17 bases between. Looked up from germline, CDR1 is SEHNR and CDR2 is FQNEAQ (reference sequence).

In the case of this clone: The same CDR3 arises from other DNA sequences in this sample as well. This chain joins TRBV29-1 and TRBJ2-7; D might be TRBD2 (5 bases). The V end was cut by 1 base, the J end by 3 bases, with 13 bases between. The CDR3 loop spans 14 amino acids. Germline CDR1 reads SQVTM; CDR2 reads ANQGSEA. As DNA, the CDR3 is TGCAGCGTTGAAGGCAGCGGAGAGGGCTACGAGCAGTACTTC. Amino acid sequence: CSVEGSGEGYEQYF.

The genes are TRBV28 and TRBJ2-2; a possible D gene is TRBD2 (6 bases). Germline V gene sequence: CDR1 MDHEN, CDR2 SYDVKM. V shed 3 bases and J shed 5 bases, with 7 bases lying between them. The CDR3 covers 13 residues. The CDR3 is CASSFAGTGELFF. CDR3 in DNA: TGTGCCAGCAGTTTCGCGGGGACCGGGGAGCTGTTTTTT.

This chain uses TRBV15 with TRBJ2-7; TRBD1 or TRBD2 may be the D gene (5 bases each). Per germline, CDR1 LNHNV and CDR2 YYDKDF (reference sequence). This CDR3 spans 15 amino acids. The V end was cut by 3 bases, the J end by 3 bases, with 15 bases between. CDR3 residues: CATSSDRRDDYEQYF. The CDR3 DNA is TGTGCCACCAGCAGTGATCGTCGGGACGACTACGAGCAGTACTTC.

This clone was observed once. V and J are TRBV27 and TRBJ2-1; 7 bases are a match to TRBD2. With 4 bases clipped from V and 8 bases from J, the junction kept 8 bases outside the gene matches. Germline CDR1 reads MNHEY; CDR2 reads SMNVEV (reference sequence). The CDR3 length is 14 residues. The CDR3: CASSYAGAFDEQFF. The CDR3 DNA reads TGTGCCAGCAGTTACGCGGGAGCCTTCGATGAGCAGTTCTTC.

Concerning this clone itself: The identical CDR3 is also encoded by other nucleotide sequences in the sample. The chain joins TRBV27 to TRBJ2-7; TRBD2 might be the D (6 bases). Germline V gives CDR1 MNHEY, CDR2 SMNVEV (reference sequence). This CDR3 spans 12 amino acids. V was trimmed by 3 bases and J by 3 bases, leaving 6 bases between them. This CDR3 reads CASSLRGYEQYF. The CDR3 region has the DNA TGTGCCAGCAGTTTGCGGGGCTACGAGCAGTACTTC.

The chain recombines TRBV7-6 with TRBJ2-7; 7 bases map to TRBD2. There are 15 residues in the CDR3. The trim removed 2 bases at V and 3 bases at J, leaving 7 bases unmatched. Germline assignment: CDR1 SGHVS and CDR2 FNYEAQ. The CDR3 nucleotides read TGTGCCAGCAGCTTATCAAGCGGGATGGGCTACGAGCAGTACTTC. Its protein product is CASSLSSGMGYEQYF.

J is TRBJ2-1 and V is TRBV6-5; 8 bases are a match to TRBD2. Germline CDR1 and CDR2: MNHEY and SVGAGI. Trimming took 0 bases from V and 2 from J; bases not matched to a gene: 0. The CDR3 runs 15 residues. This chain's CDR3 is CASSYSAGAYNEQFF. The CDR3 DNA is TGTGCCAGCAGTTACTCAGCGGGAGCCTACAATGAGCAGTTCTTC.

This chain joins TRBV13 and TRBJ1-4, with D tentatively TRBD1 (5 bases). Trimming cost V 8 bases and J 2 bases, with 27 bases left between them. CDR1 and CDR2 from the germline V gene are PRHDT and FYEKMQ (reference sequence). The CDR3 contains 19 residues. This CDR3 is CASAGRNSGIEWTNEKLFF. The CDR3 bases are TGTGCCAGCGCAGGGAGAAACAGCGGTATTGAATGGACTAATGAAAAACTGTTTTTT.

Worth noting for this clone: This sample includes further DNA sequences coding for the same CDR3. The chain employs TRBV27 and TRBJ1-1; D remains unclear. The CDR3 has 13 amino acids. Germline CDR1 MNHEY, CDR2 SMNVEV (reference sequence). V lost 2 bases to trimming and J lost 2 bases, with 6 bases between them. The CDR3 spells CASSLQQNTEAFF. CDR3 coding DNA: TGTGCCAGCAGTTTACAACAAAACACTGAAGCTTTCTTT.

CDR3 region: CASSFGPTYEQYF. Written as DNA, the CDR3 is TGTGCCAGCAGCTTTGGACCTACCTACGAGCAGTACTTC. The chain carries TRBV5-4 and TRBJ2-7, with D unresolved. V was clipped by 2 bases and J by 2 bases, with 8 bases between them. The CDR3 has 13 amino acids. Per the germline V gene, CDR1 is SGHNT and CDR2 is YYREEE (reference sequence).

V gene TRBV28 combines with J gene TRBJ1-5; 7 bases map to TRBD1. There are 15 residues in the CDR3. The V segment lost 6 bases and the J segment 6 bases; nucleotides outside the gene matches: 11. Per the germline V gene, CDR1 is MDHEN and CDR2 is SYDVKM. The CDR3 protein is CASSLMTGSIQPQHF. The CDR3 nucleotides are TGTGCCAGCAGCCTTATGACAGGGTCAATTCAGCCCCAGCATTTT.

The chain links TRBV28 to TRBJ1-1; D not resolved. Germline V gene data show CDR1 as MDHEN and CDR2 as SYDVKM. The CDR3 has 14 residues. V lost 8 bases and J lost 4, with 17 bases in between. In DNA, the CDR3 is TGTGCCAGCTTCAGGATCACTGAAATCACTGAAGCTTTCTTT. It encodes CASFRITEITEAFF.

The J gene is TRBJ2-1, the V gene TRBV11-3, with D hard to call. The CDR3 length is 15 residues. CDR1 is SGHNT, CDR2 YENEEA, per germline. V gave up 5 bases and J gave up 4 bases, with 15 bases separating them. CDR3 in amino acids: CASSPSIGMYNEQFF. CDR3 coding DNA: TGTGCCAGCAGCCCTAGTATAGGGATGTACAATGAGCAGTTCTTC.

This rearrangement joins TRBV13 to TRBJ2-1; tentative D call: TRBD1 (6 bases). CDR1 and CDR2 (germline): PRHDT, FYEKMQ (reference sequence). There are 22 residues in the CDR3. The V and J ends lost 5 bases and 6 bases respectively, with 38 bases between them. CDR3 amino acids: CASSIQGGAVIDRTFGGNEQFF. The DNA of the CDR3 is TGTGCCAGCAGCATACAAGGGGGTGCGGTGATCGACAGGACGTTCGGTGGCAATGAGCAGTTCTTC.

The genes are TRBV27 and TRBJ1-5, with 7 nucleotides matching TRBD1. In germline, CDR1 is MNHEY, CDR2 SMNVEV (reference sequence). CDR3 length: 15 amino acids. The V segment lost 5 bases and the J segment 5 bases; nucleotides outside the gene matches: 9. The CDR3 coding sequence is TGTGCCAGCAGTCCCCGGGACAGTACTTATCAGCCCCAGCATTTT. This codes for CASSPRDSTYQPQHF.

This chain joins TRBV23-1 and TRBJ2-7; D might be TRBD1 (6 bases). TRBV23-1 is identified as an open reading frame with a role that is uncertain. V dropped 0 bases and J dropped 1 base, with 13 bases sitting between them. The CDR3 spans 16 residues. CDR3 coding DNA: TGCGCCAGCAGTCAATCCGGACAGCCATATTCCTACGAGCAGTACTTC. Protein: CASSQSGQPYSYEQYF.

The chain carries TRBV7-2 and TRBJ2-7, with a tentative D call TRBD1 (5 bases). Trimming pared 2 bases from V and 3 bases from J, leaving 14 bases between. There are 15 residues in the CDR3. From germline, CDR1 is SGHTA and CDR2 FQGNSA. CDR3: CASSLIPGQGYEQYF. CDR3 nucleotides: TGTGCCAGCAGCTTAATTCCCGGACAAGGCTACGAGCAGTACTTC. Variable domain in full (rest from reference TRBV7-2 and TRBJ2-7): GAGVSQSPSNKVTEKGKDVELRCDPISGHTALYWYRQSLGQGLEFLIYFQGNSAPDKSGLPSDRFSAERTGGSVSTLTIQRTQQEDSAVYLCASSLIPGQGYEQYFGPGTRLTVT.

The chain links TRBV27 to TRBJ2-1; 8 nucleotides agree with TRBD2. V dropped 2 bases and J dropped 5; count of bases not matched to a gene: 8. CDR3 length: 16 amino acids. The germline gives CDR1 MNHEY, CDR2 SMNVEV (reference sequence). The CDR3 coding sequence is TGTGCCAGCAGTTTACATCCCGGGAGGGGTGACAATGAGCAGTTCTTC. It translates to CASSLHPGRGDNEQFF.

This clone has just one count. The chain joins TRBV7-8 to TRBJ2-1; 10 nucleotides line up with TRBD2. V gave up 5 bases and J gave up 9 bases; unmatched junction bases: 10. The length of the CDR3 is 15 residues. CDR1 and CDR2 from the germline V gene are SGHVS and FQNEAQ. The CDR3 sequence: CASSLDPSGSFEQFF. In DNA, the CDR3 is TGTGCCAGCAGCCTAGACCCTAGCGGGAGTTTTGAGCAGTTCTTC.

As DNA, the CDR3 is TGTGCCAGCAGGCGGACTAGCGGGAGCTACAATGAGCAGTTCTTC. Residues: CASRRTSGSYNEQFF. The chain carries TRBV11-2 and TRBJ2-1; 13 positions agree with TRBD2. The CDR3 totals 15 residues. The germline V gene has CDR1 SGHAT and CDR2 FQNNGV. Trimming at V came to 6 bases and at J to 3 bases, leaving 2 bases not matched to a gene.

The chain has TRBV6-6 and TRBJ2-3, with 8 bases fitting TRBD2. V dropped 8 bases and J dropped 8; count of bases not matched to a gene: 9. The V gene's germline CDR1 is MNHNY and CDR2 SVGAGI (reference sequence). The CDR3 length is 13 residues. The CDR3, as DNA: TGTGCCAGCCAGGTAGCGGGAAACGGTACGCAGTATTTT. The encoded protein is CASQVAGNGTQYF.

J is TRBJ2-1 and V is TRBV19, with TRBD1 identical over 7 bases. The CDR3 length is 15 residues. J gave up 10 bases and V 0 bases, and 9 bases lay outside the gene matches. In germline, CDR1 is LNHDA, CDR2 SQIVND (reference sequence). The CDR3, as DNA: TGTGCCAGTAGTATAGATTCGGGCACAGGGGTGGAGCAGTTCTTC. Translated: CASSIDSGTGVEQFF. The full variable domain, its missing parts supplied by reference TRBV19 and TRBJ2-1, is DGGITQSPKYLFRKEGQNVTLSCEQNLNHDAMYWYRQDPGQGLRLIYYSQIVNDFQKGDIAEGYSVSREKKESFPLTVTSAQKNPTAFYLCASSIDSGTGVEQFFGPGTRLTVL.

The J gene is TRBJ2-2, the V gene TRBV5-1, with 12 bases identical to TRBD2. The junction had 14 bases not matched to a gene; V was cut back by 0 bases and J by 5 bases. The V gene's germline CDR1 is SGHRS and CDR2 YFSETQ. The CDR3 has 20 residues. CDR3 amino acids: CASSLGWGQLAGGETGELFF. The CDR3 DNA reads TGCGCCAGCAGCTTGGGATGGGGGCAACTAGCGGGAGGAGAGACCGGGGAGCTGTTTTTT.